This TCR beta chain was profiled in a study of blood T cell repertoires in COVID-19. The CDR3 is made up of 15 amino acids. Trimming cost V 4 bases and J 6 bases, with 16 bases left between them. CDR1 is SGHKS and CDR2 is YYEKEE in the germline V gene (reference sequence). Sequencing was performed with immunoSEQ multiplex PCR; in TCRdb, only in-frame clones are kept and a portion is missing. The profile covers about 180,000 clones, with approximately 81% appearing a single time and around 5.4% taken by the ten largest. The sample was peripheral blood. The genes are TRBV5-5 and TRBJ2-2; D possibly corresponds to TRBD1 (6 bases). This sequence originates from a woman between 45 and 60 years old with COVID-19, enrolled during active disease. The CDR3 DNA sequence: TGTGCCAGCAGCCTAACAGGGATTGTCGCCGGGGAGCTGTTTTTT. Translation gives CASSLTGIVAGELFF.